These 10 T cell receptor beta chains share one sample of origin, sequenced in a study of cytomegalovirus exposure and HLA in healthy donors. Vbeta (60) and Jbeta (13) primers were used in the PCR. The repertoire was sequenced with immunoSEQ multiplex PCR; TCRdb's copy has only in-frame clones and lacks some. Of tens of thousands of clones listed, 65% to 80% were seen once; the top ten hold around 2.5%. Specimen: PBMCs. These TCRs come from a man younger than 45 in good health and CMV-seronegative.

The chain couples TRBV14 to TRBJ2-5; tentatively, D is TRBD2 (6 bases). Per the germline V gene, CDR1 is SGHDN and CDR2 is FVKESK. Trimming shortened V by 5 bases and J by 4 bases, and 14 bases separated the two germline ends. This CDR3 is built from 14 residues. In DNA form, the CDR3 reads TGTGCCAGCAGCGACGGGGGAGGTGGAGAGACCCAGTACTTC. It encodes CASSDGGGGETQYF.

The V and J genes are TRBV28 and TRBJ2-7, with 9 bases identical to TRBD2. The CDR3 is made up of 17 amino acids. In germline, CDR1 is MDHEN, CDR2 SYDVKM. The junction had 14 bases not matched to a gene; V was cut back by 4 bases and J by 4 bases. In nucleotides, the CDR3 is TGTGCCAGCAGTTCATTCGGGGGTCTAGCGGGATTATACGAGCAGTACTTC. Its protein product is CASSSFGGLAGLYEQYF.

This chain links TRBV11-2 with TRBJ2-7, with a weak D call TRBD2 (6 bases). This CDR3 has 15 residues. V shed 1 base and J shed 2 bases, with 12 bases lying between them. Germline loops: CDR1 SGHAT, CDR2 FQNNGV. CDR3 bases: TGTGCCAGCAGCTTAGGGAGGGCCTTAACCTACGAGCAGTACTTC. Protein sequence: CASSLGRALTYEQYF.

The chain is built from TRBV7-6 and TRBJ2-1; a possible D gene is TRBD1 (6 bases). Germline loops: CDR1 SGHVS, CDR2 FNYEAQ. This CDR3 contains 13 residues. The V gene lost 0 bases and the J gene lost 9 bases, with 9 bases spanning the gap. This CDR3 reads CASSLAGASEQFF. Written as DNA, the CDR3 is TGTGCCAGCAGCTTAGCGGGGGCTAGTGAGCAGTTCTTC.

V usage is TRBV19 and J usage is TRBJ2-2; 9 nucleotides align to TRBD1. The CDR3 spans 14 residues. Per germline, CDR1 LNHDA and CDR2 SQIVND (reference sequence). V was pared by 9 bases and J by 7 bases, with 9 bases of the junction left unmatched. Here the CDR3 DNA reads TGTGCCAGCGGAAGACAGGGGGGTCGCGGGGAGCTGTTTTTT. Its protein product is CASGRQGGRGELFF.

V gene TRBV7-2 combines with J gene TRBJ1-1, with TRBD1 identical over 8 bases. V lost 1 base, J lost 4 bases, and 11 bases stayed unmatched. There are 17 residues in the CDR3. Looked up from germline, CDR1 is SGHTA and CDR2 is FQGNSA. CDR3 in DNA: TGTGCCAGCAGCTTAGGGGGGACAGGCCCTTTTGCCACTGAAGCTTTCTTT. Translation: CASSLGGTGPFATEAFF.

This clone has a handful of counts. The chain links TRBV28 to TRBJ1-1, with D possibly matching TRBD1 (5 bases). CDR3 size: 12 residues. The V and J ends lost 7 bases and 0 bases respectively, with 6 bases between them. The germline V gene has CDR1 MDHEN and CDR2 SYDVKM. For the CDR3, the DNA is TGTGCCAGCACAGGGCTGAACACTGAAGCTTTCTTT. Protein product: CASTGLNTEAFF.

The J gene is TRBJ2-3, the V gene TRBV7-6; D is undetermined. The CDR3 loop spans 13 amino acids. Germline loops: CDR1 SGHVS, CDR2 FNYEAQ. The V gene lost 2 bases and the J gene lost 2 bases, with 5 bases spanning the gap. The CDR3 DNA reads TGTGCCAGCAGCTTATTTCTCACAGATACGCAGTATTTT. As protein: CASSLFLTDTQYF.

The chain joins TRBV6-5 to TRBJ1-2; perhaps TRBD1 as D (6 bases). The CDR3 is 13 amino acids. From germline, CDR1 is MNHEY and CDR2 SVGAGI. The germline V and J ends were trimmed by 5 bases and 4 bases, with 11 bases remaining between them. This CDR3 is CASSQGGGYGYTF. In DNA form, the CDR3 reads TGTGCCAGCAGTCAAGGGGGGGGCTATGGCTACACCTTC.

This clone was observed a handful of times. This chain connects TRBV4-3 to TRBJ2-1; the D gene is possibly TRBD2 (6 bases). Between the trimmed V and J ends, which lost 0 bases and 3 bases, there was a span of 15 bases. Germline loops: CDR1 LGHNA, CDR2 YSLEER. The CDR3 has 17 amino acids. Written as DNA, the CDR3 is TGCGCCAGCAGCCAAGATGAGGGCGGAGGGGTCTACAATGAGCAGTTCTTC. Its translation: CASSQDEGGGVYNEQFF.